A selection of T cell receptor beta chains follows, all from one sample in a study of PD-1 blockade in classical Hodgkin lymphoma. Only in-frame clones appear in the TCRdb table, and some are missing; sequencing was by immunoSEQ multiplex PCR. The data hold under 80,000 clones, with over 90% observed a single time. What was sequenced was peripheral blood mononuclear cells (PBMCs). The receptor set was obtained from a human donor with classical Hodgkin lymphoma. Each CDR3 is given with its conserved first and last residue. Fields, in order: D gene, clone size, J gene, V gene, CDR3 DNA, CDR3 protein. The D gene is left open where the match is weak. The size entry is marked missing in some rows and otherwise reads once, few, many or a size class.

d_call: TRBD1; clone_size: NA; j_call: TRBJ2-1; v_call: TRBV7-2; cdr3_nt: TGTGCCAGCAGCAACCGTCCAAGGACAGGGAACGAGCAGTTCTTC; cdr3_aa: CASSNRPRTGNEQFF
d_call: TRBD2; clone_size: NA; j_call: TRBJ2-5; v_call: TRBV5-5; cdr3_nt: TGTGCCAGCAGCGAGGGGCGGGGGGGCCGAGAGACCCAGTACTTC; cdr3_aa: CASSEGRGGRETQYF
d_call: TRBD1; clone_size: NA; j_call: TRBJ1-5; v_call: TRBV5-1; cdr3_nt: TGCGCCAGCAGCTTGGACAGGGGGACGGACCAGCCCCAGCATTTT; cdr3_aa: CASSLDRGTDQPQHF
d_call: NA; clone_size: NA; j_call: TRBJ1-1; v_call: TRBV7-7; cdr3_nt: TGTGCCAGCAGCTTAGCGGGGAACACTGAAGCTTTCTTT; cdr3_aa: CASSLAGNTEAFF
d_call: NA; clone_size: NA; j_call: TRBJ1-5; v_call: TRBV11-3; cdr3_nt: TGTGCCAGCAGCTTAAAGGCCGGTCAGCCCCAGCATTTT; cdr3_aa: CASSLKAGQPQHF
d_call: TRBD1; clone_size: once; j_call: TRBJ1-2; v_call: TRBV7-2; cdr3_nt: TGTGCCAGCAGCCCAGTCAGGGGGCTTAACTATGGCTACACCTTC; cdr3_aa: CASSPVRGLNYGYTF
d_call: TRBD1; clone_size: once; j_call: TRBJ2-5; v_call: TRBV7-2; cdr3_nt: TGTGCCAGCAGCTCCCAACAGGGGGCGCGGGGGACCCAGTACTTC; cdr3_aa: CASSSQQGARGTQYF
d_call: NA; clone_size: NA; j_call: TRBJ1-5; v_call: TRBV6-1; cdr3_nt: TGTGCCAGCAGTGAAGAACTACGGCAACCCCAGCATTTT; cdr3_aa: CASSEELRQPQHF
d_call: TRBD1; clone_size: NA; j_call: TRBJ1-1; v_call: TRBV5-4; cdr3_nt: TGTGCCAGCAGCAAGGGACAGGGTACGAGTGAAGCTTTCTTT; cdr3_aa: CASSKGQGTSEAFF
d_call: TRBD2; clone_size: NA; j_call: TRBJ2-3; v_call: TRBV5-1; cdr3_nt: TGCGCCAGCAGCCGTGACCCCAGCGGGGGGTCCGCAGATACGCAGTATTTT; cdr3_aa: CASSRDPSGGSADTQYF
d_call: NA; clone_size: NA; j_call: TRBJ2-1; v_call: TRBV19; cdr3_nt: TGTGCCAGTATCCGGACCGGAGGATCGAATGAGCAGTTCTTC; cdr3_aa: CASIRTGGSNEQFF
d_call: NA; clone_size: NA; j_call: TRBJ1-2; v_call: TRBV7-2; cdr3_nt: TGTGCCAGCAGCTTCGCACAGGGAGGAAACTATGGCTACACCTTC; cdr3_aa: CASSFAQGGNYGYTF
d_call: NA; clone_size: NA; j_call: TRBJ2-2; v_call: TRBV2; cdr3_nt: TGTGCCAGTCTCCCATACCCCGACAGTTCTGCCGGGGAGCTGTTTTTT; cdr3_aa: CASLPYPDSSAGELFF
d_call: NA; clone_size: NA; j_call: TRBJ2-1; v_call: TRBV11-3; cdr3_nt: TGTGCCAGCAGCCTACCACTATTCTTC; cdr3_aa: CASSLPLFF
d_call: NA; clone_size: NA; j_call: TRBJ1-2; v_call: TRBV6-5; cdr3_nt: TGTGCCAGCAGTTACTCGGGGTTGTCGAACTATGGCTACACCTTC; cdr3_aa: CASSYSGLSNYGYTF